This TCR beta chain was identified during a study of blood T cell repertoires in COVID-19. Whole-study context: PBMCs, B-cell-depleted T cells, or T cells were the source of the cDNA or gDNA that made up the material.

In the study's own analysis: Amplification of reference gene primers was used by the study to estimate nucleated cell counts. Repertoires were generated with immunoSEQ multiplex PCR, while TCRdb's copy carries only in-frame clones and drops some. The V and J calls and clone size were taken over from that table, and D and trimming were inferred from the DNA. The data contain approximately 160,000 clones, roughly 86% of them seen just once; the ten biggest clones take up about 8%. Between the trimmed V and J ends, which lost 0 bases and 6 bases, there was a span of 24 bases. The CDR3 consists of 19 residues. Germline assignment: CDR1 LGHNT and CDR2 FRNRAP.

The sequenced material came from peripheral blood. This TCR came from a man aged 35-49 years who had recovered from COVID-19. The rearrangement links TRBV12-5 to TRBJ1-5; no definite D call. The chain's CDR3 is CASGLVPLSPGKAGQPQHF. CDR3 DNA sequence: TGTGCTAGTGGTTTGGTACCTTTAAGTCCGGGGAAAGCGGGTCAGCCCCAGCATTTT.